The 22 T cell receptor beta chains reported below all come from one sample, sequenced in a study of control samples from healthy donors and cancer patients. Method: immunoSEQ multiplex PCR; TCRdb's copy keeps in-frame clones and lacks some. The sample records more than 140,000 clones, roughly 94% being singletons. Material for sequencing was blood. All receptors come from a man in his forties in good health.

J is TRBJ2-7 and V is TRBV6-2 or TRBV6-3, with TRBD2 identical over 7 bases. J was trimmed by 2 bases and V by 6 bases; bases with no gene match: 10. The CDR3 contains 15 residues. Germline CDR1 and CDR2: MNHEY and SVGEGT. In nucleotides, the CDR3 is TGTGCCAGCAGCCGGGACTACCTACGAACCTACGAGCAGTACTTC. Residues: CASSRDYLRTYEQYF.

The rearrangement links TRBV10-3 to TRBJ2-1; D unresolved. There are 12 residues in the CDR3. Trimming removed 4 bases from V and 5 bases from J, with 6 bases in between. CDR1 ENHRY and CDR2 SYGVKD come from the germline V gene. The CDR3 DNA reads TGTGCCATCAGTGGGAACAACAATGAGCAGTTCTTC. Its translation is CAISGNNNEQFF.

CDR3: CASSLSRGAKNIQYF. For the CDR3, the DNA is TGTGCCAGCAGTTTATCAAGGGGGGCCAAAAACATTCAGTACTTC. J is TRBJ2-4 and V is TRBV27, with a weak D call TRBD1 (6 bases). V lost 0 bases and J lost 1, with 7 bases in between. CDR1 is MNHEY and CDR2 is SMNVEV in the germline V gene (reference sequence). The CDR3 extends over 15 amino acids.

V gene TRBV9 combines with J gene TRBJ2-4, with D uncertain. The CDR3 contains 14 residues. V dropped 0 bases and J dropped 8 bases, with 12 bases sitting between them. Germline V lookup: CDR1 SGDLS, CDR2 YYNGEE. The CDR3 protein is CASSVGMGLDIQYF. The CDR3 DNA reads as TGTGCCAGCAGCGTAGGAATGGGGTTAGACATTCAGTACTTC.

This chain connects TRBV19 to TRBJ1-1; no firm D call. V lost 2 bases and J lost 1, with 5 bases in between. Germline CDR1 LNHDA, CDR2 SQIVND (reference sequence). The CDR3 sequence is 13 residues long. This CDR3 reads CASSITGNTEAFF. The DNA for the CDR3 is TGTGCCAGTAGTATAACCGGGAACACTGAAGCTTTCTTT.

The J gene is TRBJ2-5, the V gene TRBV11-3; 7 nucleotides align to TRBD1. V gave up 5 bases and J gave up 3 bases; unmatched junction bases: 9. This CDR3 has 15 amino acids. Germline V lookup: CDR1 SGHNT, CDR2 YENEEA. CDR3 in amino acids: CASSPKTGLEETQYF. In DNA, the CDR3 is TGTGCCAGCAGCCCCAAGACAGGGTTGGAAGAGACCCAGTACTTC.

The chain carries TRBV6-1 and TRBJ1-5; tentatively, D is TRBD1 (6 bases). Germline CDR1 reads MNHNS; CDR2 reads SASEGT. This CDR3 spans 15 amino acids. Trimming stripped 0 bases from V and 0 bases from J, with 6 bases between. In DNA form, the CDR3 reads TGTGCCAGCAGTGAAGCGGGACATAGCAATCAGCCCCAGCATTTT. This translates into CASSEAGHSNQPQHF.

The chain couples TRBV6-1 to TRBJ1-2, with TRBD1 matching 7 bases. The CDR3 is made up of 16 amino acids. Germline V lookup: CDR1 MNHNS, CDR2 SASEGT. Trimming removed 4 bases from V and 2 bases from J; junction bases left unmatched: 10. The CDR3 DNA reads as TGTGCCAGCAGTGGGACAGCCGGGACAGACAACTATGGCTACACCTTC. Encoded protein: CASSGTAGTDNYGYTF.

J is TRBJ2-7 and V is TRBV12-3 or TRBV12-4; D uncertain. The germline V and J ends were trimmed by 4 bases and 3 bases, with 10 bases remaining between them. This CDR3 comprises 13 residues. This CDR3 is CASSSQQYYEQYF. The CDR3 DNA is TGTGCCAGCAGTTCGCAACAGTACTACGAGCAGTACTTC.

V gene TRBV11-2 combines with J gene TRBJ2-1, with 11 bases lining up with TRBD2. J gave up 4 bases and V 2 bases, and 7 bases lay outside the gene matches. The CDR3 loop spans 17 amino acids. Per the germline V gene, CDR1 is SGHAT and CDR2 is FQNNGV. This CDR3 reads CASSLMRTSGQYNEQFF. The CDR3 DNA follows: TGTGCCAGCAGCTTAATGCGGACTAGCGGGCAATACAATGAGCAGTTCTTC.

V gene TRBV19 combines with J gene TRBJ1-5; TRBD1 agrees at 10 bases. Germline trimming cut 4 bases from V and 2 bases from J; bases unmatched to any gene: 8. The CDR3 totals 17 residues. From germline, CDR1 is LNHDA and CDR2 SQIVND (reference sequence). The CDR3 DNA reads TGTGCCAGTAGTACCGGGACAGGGGTAGGGCGCAATCAGCCCCAGCATTTT. This sequence encodes CASSTGTGVGRNQPQHF.

J is TRBJ1-1 and V is TRBV4-3, with 8 bases lining up with TRBD1. The CDR3 is 17 amino acids. Germline values: CDR1 LGHNA, CDR2 YSLEER. With V trimmed by 0 bases and J by 4 bases, 10 bases remained unmatched. The CDR3: CASSQESQGARGTEAFF. The CDR3 nucleotides read TGCGCCAGCAGCCAAGAGTCGCAGGGGGCTCGGGGCACTGAAGCTTTCTTT.

This clone was found once. This chain uses TRBV6-5 with TRBJ1-1; D is perhaps TRBD1 (5 bases). This CDR3 spans 14 amino acids. Trimming took 2 bases from V and 0 from J, leaving 7 bases between them. Germline V gene data show CDR1 as MNHEY and CDR2 as SVGAGI. The CDR3 loop reads CASSYPGMNTEAFF. DNA for the CDR3: TGTGCCAGCAGTTACCCAGGGATGAACACTGAAGCTTTCTTT.

This chain uses TRBV5-3 with TRBJ2-7, with D hard to call. TRBV5-3 has ORF status, its function being uncertain. The CDR3 totals 14 residues. V lost 4 bases and J lost 2, with 13 bases in between. The CDR3 here is CARSVGPPPYEQYF. DNA of the CDR3: TGTGCCAGAAGCGTAGGACCCCCCCCCTACGAGCAGTACTTC.

The gene calls are TRBV3-1 (or the pseudogene TRBV3-2) and TRBJ2-2, with TRBD2 matching over 8 bases. CDR1 and CDR2 from the germline V gene are LGHDT and YNNKEL (reference sequence). V lost 5 bases, J lost 4 bases, and 9 bases stayed unmatched. This CDR3 spans 16 amino acids. CDR3 region: CASSDPRGGTTGELFF. In nucleotides, the CDR3 is TGTGCCAGCAGCGACCCCCGCGGGGGGACCACCGGGGAGCTGTTTTTT.

This chain uses TRBV7-9 with TRBJ2-1, with a tentative D call TRBD1 (5 bases). Germline V lookup: CDR1 SEHNR, CDR2 FQNEAQ (reference sequence). The V end was cut by 1 base, the J end by 3 bases, with 10 bases between. This CDR3 has 15 amino acids. Here the CDR3 reads CASSLGGSNYNEQFF. The CDR3 DNA sequence: TGTGCCAGCAGCTTAGGGGGCAGCAACTACAATGAGCAGTTCTTC.

The V call is TRBV27, the J call TRBJ1-1; no reliable D call. Germline loops: CDR1 MNHEY, CDR2 SMNVEV (reference sequence). Between the trimmed V and J ends, which lost 2 bases and 4 bases, there was a span of 11 bases. The CDR3 is made up of 14 amino acids. DNA for the CDR3: TGTGCCAGCAGTTTAAGGGCGGTGGGCACTGAAGCTTTCTTT. Its protein product is CASSLRAVGTEAFF.

The J gene is TRBJ1-1, the V gene TRBV15; 9 positions agree with TRBD1. The junction had 10 bases not matched to a gene; V was cut back by 5 bases and J by 0 bases. Germline V gene lookup returns CDR1 LNHNV and CDR2 YYDKDF (reference sequence). CDR3 length: 17 residues. This chain's CDR3 is CATSFEDRGLMNTEAFF. In DNA form, the CDR3 reads TGTGCCACCAGCTTTGAGGACAGGGGCCTTATGAACACTGAAGCTTTCTTT.

The gene calls are TRBV10-3 and TRBJ1-2, with 9 bases lining up with TRBD1. The CDR3 sequence is 14 residues long. With V trimmed by 3 bases and J by 8 bases, 7 bases remained unmatched. Per germline, CDR1 ENHRY and CDR2 SYGVKD. The CDR3 protein is CAISEIQGASGYTF. The CDR3 DNA follows: TGTGCCATCAGTGAAATACAGGGGGCATCGGGCTACACCTTC.

The CDR3 region is CASSAGTGFREKLFF. For the CDR3, the DNA is TGTGCCAGCAGCGCAGGGACAGGGTTTAGAGAAAAACTGTTTTTT. J is TRBJ1-4 and V is TRBV9; 9 bases agree with TRBD1. This CDR3 has 15 residues. Losses at the gene ends were 3 bases for V and 8 bases for J; bases not matched to a gene: 8. Germline loops: CDR1 SGDLS, CDR2 YYNGEE. The variable domain in full, completed from reference TRBV9 and TRBJ1-4, reads DSGVTQTPKHLITATGQRVTLRCSPRSGDLSVYWYQQSLDQGLQFLIQYYNGEERAKGNILERFSAQQFPDLHSELNLSSLELGDSALYFCASSAGTGFREKLFFGSGTQLSVL.

This clone was picked up a small number of times. Other DNA sequences in this sample translate to the same CDR3. The DNA of the CDR3 is TGTGCCAGCAGCTTAGAGGACAGGGGGGAAACTGAAGCTTTCTTT. This sequence encodes CASSLEDRGETEAFF. The genes are TRBV7-9 and TRBJ1-1; 10 bases are shared with TRBD1. Germline V lookup: CDR1 SEHNR, CDR2 FQNEAQ (reference sequence). Germline trimming cut 1 base from V and 5 bases from J; bases unmatched to any gene: 4. The CDR3 totals 15 residues.

The J gene is TRBJ2-4, the V gene TRBV28, with 7 positions matching TRBD1. Looked up from germline, CDR1 is MDHEN and CDR2 is SYDVKM. The CDR3 has 14 residues. J was trimmed by 3 bases and V by 5 bases; bases with no gene match: 4. The DNA for the CDR3 is TGTGCCAGCAGTGAAACAGGGGTCAAAAACATTCAGTACTTC. It specifies CASSETGVKNIQYF.